Sequencing of this TCR beta chain was carried out in a study of technical replicates of blood from a handful of donors. The CDR3 totals 15 residues. V dropped 7 bases and J dropped 4 bases, with 19 bases sitting between them. Germline CDR1 reads SGHTA; CDR2 reads FQGNSA. Sequencing used immunoSEQ multiplex PCR; TCRdb keeps in-frame clones, though not all of them. This table holds tens of thousands of clones, about 94% found once. Source material: T cells isolated from PBMCs. This TCR was recovered from a human donor in good health. This chain links TRBV7-2 with TRBJ1-1, with D perhaps TRBD1 (6 bases). The CDR3, as DNA: TGTGCCAGCACACAGGGCTACCTCCTGGGCACTGAAGCTTTCTTT. Amino acid sequence: CASTQGYLLGTEAFF.